The T cell receptor (beta chain) described here comes from a study of blood T cell repertoires in COVID-19. This clone was counted only a few times. The table came from immunoSEQ multiplex PCR; TCRdb's copy has only in-frame clones and leaves some out. Here the sample spans about 130,000 clones, roughly 83% being singletons. Germline lookup yields CDR1 MNHEY and CDR2 SVGAGI. The junction had 10 bases not matched to a gene; V was cut back by 7 bases and J by 5 bases. The CDR3 sequence is 15 residues long. The chain recombines TRBV6-5 with TRBJ1-1, with 10 positions matching TRBD1. The origin of this receptor is a middle-aged man with active or convalescent COVID-19. Sample: peripheral blood. The CDR3 here is CASTTSRTGGTEAFF. The CDR3 DNA follows: TGTGCCAGCACTACCTCCAGGACAGGGGGAACTGAAGCTTTCTTT.